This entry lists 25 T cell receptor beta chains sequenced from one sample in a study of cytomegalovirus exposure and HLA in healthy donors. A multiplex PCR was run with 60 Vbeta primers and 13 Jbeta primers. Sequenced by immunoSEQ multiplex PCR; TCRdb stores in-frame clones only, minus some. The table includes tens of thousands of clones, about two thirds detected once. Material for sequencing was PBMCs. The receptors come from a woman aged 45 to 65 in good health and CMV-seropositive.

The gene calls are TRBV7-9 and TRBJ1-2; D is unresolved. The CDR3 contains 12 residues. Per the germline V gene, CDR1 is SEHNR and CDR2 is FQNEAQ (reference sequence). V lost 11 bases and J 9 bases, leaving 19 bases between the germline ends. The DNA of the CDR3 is TGTGCCGGGCAGCCAACTTCGAGTAGCTACACCTTC. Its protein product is CAGQPTSSSYTF. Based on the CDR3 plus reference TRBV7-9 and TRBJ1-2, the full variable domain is DTGVSQNPRHKITKRGQNVTFRCDPISEHNRLYWYRQTLGQGPEFLTYFQNEAQLEKSRLLSDRFSAERPKGSFSTLEIQRTEQGDSAMYLCAGQPTSSSYTFGSGTRLTVV.

CDR3 in DNA: TGTGCCTGGAGAGCGTGGGGAGAAGGCGCCATCAATTCACCCCTCCACTTT. Residues: CAWRAWGEGAINSPLHF. The chain joins TRBV30 to TRBJ1-6; D is ambiguous. This CDR3 is built from 17 residues. From germline, CDR1 is GTSNPN and CDR2 SVGIG (reference sequence). Trimming removed 3 bases at V and 7 bases at J, with 22 bases between.

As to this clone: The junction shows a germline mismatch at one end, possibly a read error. The DNA for the CDR3 is TGTGCCAGCAGCTACGGGACAGGGACGTTAGGGAACTTC. Encoded protein: CASSYGTGTLGNF. The gene calls are TRBV7-2 and TRBJ2-7; 9 bases are a match to TRBD1. The germline V gene encodes CDR1 SGHTA and CDR2 FQGNSA. This CDR3 is 13 amino acids long.

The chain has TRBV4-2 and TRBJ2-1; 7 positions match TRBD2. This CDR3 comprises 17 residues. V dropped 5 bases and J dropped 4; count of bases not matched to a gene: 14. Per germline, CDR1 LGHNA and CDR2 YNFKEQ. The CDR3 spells CASSFLGGAGIYNEQFF. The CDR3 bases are TGTGCCAGCAGCTTCCTCGGCGGAGCGGGGATTTACAATGAGCAGTTCTTC.

The CDR3 DNA reads TGCGCCAGCAGCTTGGAGACGGGGGGGCTGGACACCGGGGAGCTGTTTTTT. As protein: CASSLETGGLDTGELFF. The rearrangement uses TRBV5-1 and TRBJ2-2; 8 nucleotides match TRBD2. The germline gives CDR1 SGHRS, CDR2 YFSETQ. This CDR3 has 17 residues. Trimming at V came to 0 bases and at J to 3 bases, leaving 7 bases not matched to a gene.

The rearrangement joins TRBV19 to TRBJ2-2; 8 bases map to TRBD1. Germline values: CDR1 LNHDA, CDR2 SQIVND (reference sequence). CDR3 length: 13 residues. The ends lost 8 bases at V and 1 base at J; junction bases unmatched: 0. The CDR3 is CASGQGNTGELFF. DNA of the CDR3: TGTGCCAGTGGACAGGGGAACACCGGGGAGCTGTTTTTT.

CDR3 in DNA: TGCGCCAGCAGCCAAGATGGGGGCGGCTATGGCTACACCTTC. Amino acids: CASSQDGGGYGYTF. V usage is TRBV4-3 and J usage is TRBJ1-2, with a tentative D call TRBD1 (6 bases). The CDR3 runs 14 residues. The germline V gene has CDR1 LGHNA and CDR2 YSLEER. V gave up 0 bases and J gave up 4 bases, with 9 bases separating them.

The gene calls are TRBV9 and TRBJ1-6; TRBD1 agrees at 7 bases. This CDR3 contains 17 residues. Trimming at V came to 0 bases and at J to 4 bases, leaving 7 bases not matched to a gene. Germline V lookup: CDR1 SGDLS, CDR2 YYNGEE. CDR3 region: CASSVAAGGRYNSPLHF. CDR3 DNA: TGTGCCAGCAGCGTAGCGGCAGGGGGGCGGTATAATTCACCCCTCCACTTT.

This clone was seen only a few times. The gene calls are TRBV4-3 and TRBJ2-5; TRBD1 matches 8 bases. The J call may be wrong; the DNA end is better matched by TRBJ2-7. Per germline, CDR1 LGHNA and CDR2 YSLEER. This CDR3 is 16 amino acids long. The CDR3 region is CASSQDWNRGSYEQYF. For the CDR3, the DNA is TGCGCCAGCAGCCAAGATTGGAACAGGGGGTCCTACGAGCAGTACTTC.

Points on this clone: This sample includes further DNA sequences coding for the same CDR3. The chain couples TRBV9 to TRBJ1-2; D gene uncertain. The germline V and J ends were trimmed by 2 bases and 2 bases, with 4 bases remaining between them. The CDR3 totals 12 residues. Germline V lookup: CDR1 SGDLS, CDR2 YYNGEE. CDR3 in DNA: TGTGCCAGCAGCGTCCTCAACTATGGCTACACCTTC. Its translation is CASSVLNYGYTF. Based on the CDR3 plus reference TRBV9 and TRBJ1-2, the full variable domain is DSGVTQTPKHLITATGQRVTLRCSPRSGDLSVYWYQQSLDQGLQFLIQYYNGEERAKGNILERFSAQQFPDLHSELNLSSLELGDSALYFCASSVLNYGYTFGSGTRLTVV.

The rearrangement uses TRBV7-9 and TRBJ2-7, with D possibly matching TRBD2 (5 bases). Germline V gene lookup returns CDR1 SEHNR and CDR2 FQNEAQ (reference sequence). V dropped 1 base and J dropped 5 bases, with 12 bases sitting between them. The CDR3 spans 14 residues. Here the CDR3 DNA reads TGTGCCAGCAGCTTAGGAGGGATACGGGACGAGCAGTACTTC. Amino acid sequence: CASSLGGIRDEQYF.

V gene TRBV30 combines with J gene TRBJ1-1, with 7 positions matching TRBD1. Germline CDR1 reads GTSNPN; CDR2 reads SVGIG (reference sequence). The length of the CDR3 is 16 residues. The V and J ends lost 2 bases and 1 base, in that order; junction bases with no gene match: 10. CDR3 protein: CAWSTPSGTANTEAFF. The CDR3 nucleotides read TGTGCCTGGAGTACGCCCTCCGGGACAGCGAACACTGAAGCTTTCTTT.

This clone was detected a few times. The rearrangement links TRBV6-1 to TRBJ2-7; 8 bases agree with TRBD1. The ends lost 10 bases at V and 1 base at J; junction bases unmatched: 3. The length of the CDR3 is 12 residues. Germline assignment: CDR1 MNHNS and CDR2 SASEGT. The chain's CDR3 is CATGQGSYEQYF. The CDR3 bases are TGTGCCACCGGACAGGGTTCCTACGAGCAGTACTTC.

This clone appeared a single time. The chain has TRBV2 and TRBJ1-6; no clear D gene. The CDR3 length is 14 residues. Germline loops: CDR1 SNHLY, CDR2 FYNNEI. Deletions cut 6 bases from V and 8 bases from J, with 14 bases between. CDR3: CASSPSRGDSPLHF. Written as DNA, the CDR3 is TGTGCCAGCAGCCCGTCCCGGGGTGATTCACCCCTCCACTTT.

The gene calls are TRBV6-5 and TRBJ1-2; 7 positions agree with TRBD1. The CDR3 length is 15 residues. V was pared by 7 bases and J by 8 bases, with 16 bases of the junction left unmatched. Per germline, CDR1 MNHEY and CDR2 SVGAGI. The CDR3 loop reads CASKVSRGDFGGYTF. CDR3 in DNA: TGTGCCAGCAAGGTATCCAGGGGGGACTTCGGAGGCTACACCTTC.

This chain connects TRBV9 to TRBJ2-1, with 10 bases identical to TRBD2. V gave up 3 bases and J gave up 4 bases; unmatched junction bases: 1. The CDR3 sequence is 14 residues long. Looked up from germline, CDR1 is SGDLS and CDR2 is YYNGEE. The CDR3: CASSASGGYNEQFF. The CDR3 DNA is TGTGCCAGCAGCGCTAGCGGGGGATACAATGAGCAGTTCTTC.

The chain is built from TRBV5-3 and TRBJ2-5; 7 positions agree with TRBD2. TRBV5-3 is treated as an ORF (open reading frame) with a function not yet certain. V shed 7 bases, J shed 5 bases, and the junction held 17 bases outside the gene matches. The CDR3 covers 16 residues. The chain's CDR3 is CARPSPPWEGRETQYF. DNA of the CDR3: TGTGCCAGACCCTCTCCCCCCTGGGAGGGGCGGGAGACCCAGTACTTC.

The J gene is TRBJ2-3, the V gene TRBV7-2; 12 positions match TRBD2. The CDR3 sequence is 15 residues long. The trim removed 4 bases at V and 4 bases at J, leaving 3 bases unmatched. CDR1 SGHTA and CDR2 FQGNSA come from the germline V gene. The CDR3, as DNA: TGTGCCAGCAGCTCGACTAGCGGGGGATCAGATACGCAGTATTTT. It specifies CASSSTSGGSDTQYF.

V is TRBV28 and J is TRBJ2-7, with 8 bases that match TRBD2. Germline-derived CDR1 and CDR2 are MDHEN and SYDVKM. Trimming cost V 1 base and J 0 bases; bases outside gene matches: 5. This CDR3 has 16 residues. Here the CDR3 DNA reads TGTGCCAGCAGTTTATCCTTAGCGGGACTCTCCTACGAGCAGTACTTC. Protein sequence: CASSLSLAGLSYEQYF.

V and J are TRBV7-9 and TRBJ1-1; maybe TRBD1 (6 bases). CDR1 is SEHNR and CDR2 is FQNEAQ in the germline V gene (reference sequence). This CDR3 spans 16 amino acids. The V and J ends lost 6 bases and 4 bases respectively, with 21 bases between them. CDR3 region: CASSSWGGAGGTEAFF. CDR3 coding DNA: TGTGCCAGCAGTTCCTGGGGGGGGGCGGGGGGCACTGAAGCTTTCTTT.

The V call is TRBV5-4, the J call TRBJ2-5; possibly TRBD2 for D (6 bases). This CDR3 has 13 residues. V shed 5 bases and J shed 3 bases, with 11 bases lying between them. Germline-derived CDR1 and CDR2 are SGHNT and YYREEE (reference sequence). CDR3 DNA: TGTGCCAGCAGGATGGGCGGGGAAGAGACCCAGTACTTC. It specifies CASRMGGEETQYF.

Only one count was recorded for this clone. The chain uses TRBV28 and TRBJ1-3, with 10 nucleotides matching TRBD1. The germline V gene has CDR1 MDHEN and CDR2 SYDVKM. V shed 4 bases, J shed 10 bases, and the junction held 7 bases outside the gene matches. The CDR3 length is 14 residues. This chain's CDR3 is CASSSGQGVRTIYF. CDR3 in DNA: TGTGCCAGCAGTTCTGGACAGGGGGTCCGGACCATATATTTT.

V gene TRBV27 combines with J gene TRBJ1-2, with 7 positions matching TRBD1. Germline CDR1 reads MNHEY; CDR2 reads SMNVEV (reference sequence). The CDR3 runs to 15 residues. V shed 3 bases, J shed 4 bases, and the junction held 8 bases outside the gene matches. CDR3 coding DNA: TGTGCCAGCAGTTTGGGTTCCAGGGGGAGCTATGGCTACACCTTC. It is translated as CASSLGSRGSYGYTF.

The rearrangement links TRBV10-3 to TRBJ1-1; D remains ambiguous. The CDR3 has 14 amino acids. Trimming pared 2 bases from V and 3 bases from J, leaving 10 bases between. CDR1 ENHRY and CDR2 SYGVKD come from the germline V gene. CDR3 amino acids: CAISERMGDTEAFF. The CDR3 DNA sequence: TGTGCCATCAGTGAGAGGATGGGCGACACTGAAGCTTTCTTT.

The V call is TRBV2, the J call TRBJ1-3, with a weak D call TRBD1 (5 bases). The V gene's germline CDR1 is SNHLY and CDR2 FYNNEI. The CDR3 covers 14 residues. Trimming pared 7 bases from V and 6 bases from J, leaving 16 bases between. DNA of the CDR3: TGTGCCAGCACGCAGGGATTAACGGCAAACACCATATATTTT. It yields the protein CASTQGLTANTIYF.